This T cell receptor beta chain stems from a study of control samples from healthy donors and cancer patients. V lost 4 bases and J 5 bases, leaving 12 bases between the germline ends. The CDR3 contains 13 residues. The V gene's germline CDR1 is SGDLS and CDR2 YYNGEE. Method: immunoSEQ multiplex PCR; TCRdb's copy keeps in-frame clones and lacks some. The sample contains 84,000 or so clones, about nine tenths of which appear only once. The chain combines TRBV9 with TRBJ1-1; D gene ambiguous. The clonotype originates from a man aged 25 to 40 in good health. Sequencing was done on a sample of blood. The CDR3 protein is CASSPRGGTEAFF. The CDR3 nucleotides read TGTGCCAGCAGCCCTAGAGGAGGGACTGAAGCTTTCTTT.